This T cell receptor (beta chain) was retrieved from a study of technical replicates of blood from several donors. The CDR3 length is 11 residues. V was shortened by 10 bases and J by 3 bases, with 9 bases between the two germline ends. The germline V gene encodes CDR1 MNHEY and CDR2 SMNVEV (reference sequence). TCRdb's copy holds only in-frame clones and misses some; the assay was immunoSEQ multiplex PCR. The table shows tens of thousands of clones, with 95% occurring only once. V is TRBV27 and J is TRBJ1-2; D perhaps matches TRBD1 (6 bases). The sequencing sample was made of T cells isolated from PBMCs. The sequence came from a human donor in good health. This chain's CDR3 is CATRTDYGYTF. In DNA form, the CDR3 reads TGTGCCACCCGGACAGACTATGGCTACACCTTC.